This T cell receptor beta chain was found in a study of cytomegalovirus exposure and HLA in healthy donors. Whole-study findings and limits: A later analysis found that most CMV-associated TCR beta chains appeared HLA-restricted. Later work found that TCR association rates differed between HLA loci; DRB1 had the most and HLA-C the fewest.

A note on this clone: Its specificity is unknown.

Healthy people donating bone marrow made up the donors. The PCR made use of 60 Vbeta and 13 Jbeta primers. In the original workflow: Among the unique TCR beta chains that a later analysis counted, 80 million to 100 million in all, 10 million to 13 million were shared. Libraries were prepared by immunoSEQ multiplex PCR; TCRdb keeps only in-frame clonotypes and omits some of them. The V and J calls and clone size were taken over from that table, and D and trimming were inferred from the DNA. Among around 130,000 clones listed, over 8% were seen once. This sequence was found in a man aged 35 to 55 in good health and CMV-seronegative. The sample taken for sequencing was PBMCs.

CDR3 nucleotide sequence: TGTGCCAGCAGCTTGGGACAGAACACCGGGGAGCTGTTTTTT. The encoded protein is CASSLGQNTGELFF. The chain is built from TRBV5-4 and TRBJ2-2; D gene unclear. This CDR3 is 14 amino acids long. V dropped 0 bases and J dropped 1 base, with 4 bases sitting between them. Germline loops: CDR1 SGHNT, CDR2 YYREEE (reference sequence).